This T cell receptor beta chain was recovered during a study of T cells after yellow fever vaccination. The wider study: The SMART-Seq v4 Ultra Low Input method served to prepare the low-cell-number fractions.

Per the germline V gene, CDR1 is PRHDT and CDR2 is FYEKMQ (reference sequence). Trimming stripped 5 bases from V and 4 bases from J, with 18 bases between. The CDR3 runs to 16 residues. Findings of the study overall: Abundant clonotypes from the bulk population could have been carried over as contaminants into FACS-sorted repertoires.

This clonotype was picked up a small number of times. Its antigen is unknown. Template switching with 5'RACE generated the TCR cDNA and added a universal primer site and UMIs. TCRdb itself ran the 5' RACE reads through MiXCR, one entry per CDR3 protein. The data show around 530,000 distinct CDR3 sequences, around 17% seen once. The receptor's source is a man between 18 and 29 years old who received the YFV17D yellow fever vaccine. The input for sequencing was PBMCs, taken about 5 days after the first yellow fever vaccination. The chain has TRBV13 and TRBJ2-1; D is perhaps TRBD2 (6 bases). The CDR3 sequence: CASSGWSGGRYNEQFF. The DNA for the CDR3 is TGTGCCAGCAGCGGGTGGAGTGGGGGGAGGTACAATGAGCAGTTCTTC.